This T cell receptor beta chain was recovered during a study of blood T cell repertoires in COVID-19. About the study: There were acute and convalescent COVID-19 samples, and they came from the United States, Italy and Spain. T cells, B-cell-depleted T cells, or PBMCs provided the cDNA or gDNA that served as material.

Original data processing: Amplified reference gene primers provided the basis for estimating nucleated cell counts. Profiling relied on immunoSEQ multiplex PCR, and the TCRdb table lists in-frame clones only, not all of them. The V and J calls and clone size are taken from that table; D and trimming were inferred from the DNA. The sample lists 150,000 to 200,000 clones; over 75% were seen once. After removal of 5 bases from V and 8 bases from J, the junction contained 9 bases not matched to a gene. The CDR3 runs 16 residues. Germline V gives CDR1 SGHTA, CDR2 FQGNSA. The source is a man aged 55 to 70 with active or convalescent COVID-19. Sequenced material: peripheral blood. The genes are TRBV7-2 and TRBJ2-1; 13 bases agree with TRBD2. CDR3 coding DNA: TGTGCCAGCAGCACAGGACTAGCGGGAGTAAACGATGAGCAGTTCTTC. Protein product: CASSTGLAGVNDEQFF.